The 27 T cell receptor beta chains in this list originate from one sample, sequenced in a study of regulatory T cells in long-lasting Graves disease. Through Arm-PCR of CDR3 regions and iRepertoire HTBI primers, TCR beta libraries were built. TCRdb re-analysed the multiplex PCR reads in MiXCR, keeping a single row per CDR3 protein. The sample carries about 470,000 distinct CDR3 sequences, about 22% recorded once. Documented time point: persistent/refractory GD, antithyroid drugs over 5 years with positive TRAb. With RNA extracted from PBMCs as input, the TCR library was made. The material sequenced was peripheral blood mononuclear cells (PBMCs), taken when the disease was refractory, from a patient treated with antithyroid drugs. These receptors all stem from a female donor with Graves disease.

The chain combines TRBV11-2 with TRBJ1-2, with D uncertain. CDR1 and CDR2 from the germline V gene are SGHAT and FQNNGV. The CDR3 totals 13 residues. Trimming took 5 bases from V and 7 from J, leaving 14 bases between them. The CDR3 is CASSRQDSGGYTF. The CDR3 DNA reads as TGTGCCAGCAGCCGCCAGGATTCTGGTGGCTACACCTTC. Together with reference TRBV11-2 and TRBJ1-2, the CDR3 gives the full variable domain: EAGVAQSPRYKIIEKRQSVAFWCNPISGHATLYWYQQILGQGPKLLIQFQNNGVVDDSQLPKDRFSAERLKGVDSTLKIQPAKLEDSAVYLCASSRQDSGGYTFGSGTRLTVV.

This clonotype came up many times. DNA for the CDR3: TGTGCCAGCAGCTCGTTCCGGGACGTAAACACCGGGGAGCTGTTTTTT. Protein product: CASSSFRDVNTGELFF. This rearrangement joins TRBV28 to TRBJ2-2, with D perhaps matching TRBD1 or TRBD2 (5 bases each). Per germline, CDR1 MDHEN and CDR2 SYDVKM. Trimming shortened V by 6 bases and J by 2 bases, and 16 bases separated the two germline ends. This CDR3 has 16 amino acids.

The chain joins TRBV30 to TRBJ1-2, with D possibly matching TRBD1 (6 bases). The CDR3 is 14 residues long. The V gene lost 3 bases and the J gene lost 3 bases, with 14 bases spanning the gap. The germline CDR1 and CDR2 sequences are GTSNPN and SVGIG (reference sequence). Written as DNA, the CDR3 is TGTGCCTGGAGGACCGCACAGGGCCACTATGGCTACACCTTC. It is translated as CAWRTAQGHYGYTF.

The table lists this clonotype with many counts. The chain carries TRBV7-8 and TRBJ1-1; D is unresolved. This CDR3 region has 17 residues. The V and J ends lost 5 bases and 1 base respectively, with 20 bases between them. CDR1 is SGHVS and CDR2 is FQNEAQ in the germline V gene. For the CDR3, the DNA is TGTGCCAGCAGCCCTAACCCGAGACGACAACCGAACACTGAAGCTTTCTTT. Its protein is CASSPNPRRQPNTEAFF.

Many counts were recorded for this clonotype. The rearrangement uses TRBV6-1 and TRBJ2-7; no definite D call. This CDR3 is 11 amino acids long. Germline V lookup: CDR1 MNHNS, CDR2 SASEGT. Trimming took 1 base from V and 4 from J, leaving 2 bases between them. The CDR3 sequence is CASSEEYEQYF. The CDR3 DNA is TGTGCCAGCAGTGAAGAGTACGAGCAGTACTTC.

This clonotype was seen a few times. The chain combines TRBV12-3 or TRBV12-4 with TRBJ1-6; D is unclear. V was clipped by 4 bases and J by 3 bases, with 10 bases between them. This CDR3 spans 15 amino acids. The DNA for the CDR3 is TGTGCCAGCAGTTCCGGCAACTTCTATAATTCACCCCTCCACTTT. Translated, it gives CASSSGNFYNSPLHF.

This clonotype was seen ten or more times. The chain has TRBV6-1 and TRBJ2-4, with TRBD2 as a possible D gene (6 bases). The CDR3 is made up of 15 amino acids. Trimming left V 5 bases short and J 9 bases short, with 20 bases between. CDR1 and CDR2 (germline): MNHNS, SASEGT. The chain's CDR3 is CASSPGGPTQFIQYF. The CDR3 DNA reads TGTGCCAGCAGTCCCGGGGGACCGACCCAATTCATTCAGTACTTC.

This clonotype was recorded many times. The chain couples TRBV12-3 or TRBV12-4 to TRBJ1-2, with 7 bases that match TRBD1. With 6 bases clipped from V and 3 bases from J, the junction kept 4 bases outside the gene matches. This CDR3 is 13 amino acids long. CDR3 amino acids: CASSTGTDYGYTF. The CDR3 DNA is TGTGCCAGCAGCACCGGGACAGACTATGGCTACACCTTC.

Concerning this clonotype itself: A junction boundary mismatches the germline segment, possibly from a read error. The chain links TRBV2 to TRBJ1-6; D unclear. The CDR3 is made up of 13 amino acids. Germline V CDR1 and CDR2: SNHLY, FYNNEI. Here the CDR3 DNA reads TGTGCCAGCAGTGGGACCGCCAACGCTGAAGCTTCCTTT. Translation gives CASSGTANAEASF. The variable domain in full, with the rest retrieved from reference TRBV2 and TRBJ1-6, is EPEVTQTPSHQVTQMGQEVILRCVPISNHLYFYWYRQILGQKVEFLVSFYNNEISEKSEIFDDQFSVERPDGSNFTLKIRSTKLEDSAMYFCASSGTANAEASFGNGTRLTVT.

V usage is TRBV12-3 or TRBV12-4 and J usage is TRBJ1-1; 9 bases agree with TRBD1. The CDR3 extends over 17 amino acids. V was pared by 6 bases and J by 0 bases, with 11 bases of the junction left unmatched. The CDR3 DNA reads as TGTGCCAGCAGCTCCACTCTTCGACAGGGGGTGAACACTGAAGCTTTCTTT. This codes for CASSSTLRQGVNTEAFF.

In its sample, this clonotype was seen many times. The V call is TRBV2, the J call TRBJ1-1, with a weak D call TRBD1 (5 bases). The V end was cut by 5 bases, the J end by 1 base, with 11 bases between. Germline CDR1 reads SNHLY; CDR2 reads FYNNEI. This CDR3 region has 14 residues. This CDR3 reads CASSYGTQNTEAFF. The CDR3 DNA is TGTGCCAGCAGTTACGGGACGCAGAACACTGAAGCTTTCTTT.

This clonotype was counted between two and nine times. The chain links TRBV7-9 to TRBJ2-2, with TRBD2 matching over 11 bases. CDR3 length: 17 residues. The V gene's germline CDR1 is SEHNR and CDR2 FQNEAQ (reference sequence). V gave up 5 bases and J gave up 6 bases; unmatched junction bases: 11. The CDR3 region is CASSPLLAGVTAGELFF. CDR3 DNA sequence: TGTGCCAGCAGCCCGCTACTAGCGGGAGTTACGGCCGGGGAGCTGTTTTTT.

The sample holds a few counts of this clonotype. The chain recombines TRBV19 with TRBJ2-2; no reliable D call. CDR1 LNHDA and CDR2 SQIVND come from the germline V gene (reference sequence). Trimming left V 7 bases short and J 0 bases short, with 9 bases between. The length of the CDR3 is 14 residues. CDR3 nucleotides: TGTGCCAGTAAAAAGGCAGCGAACACCGGGGAGCTGTTTTTT. It specifies CASKKAANTGELFF.

This clonotype was observed a handful of times. The V gene is TRBV7-9, the J gene TRBJ1-1; D remains unclear. The length of the CDR3 is 13 residues. In germline, CDR1 is SEHNR, CDR2 FQNEAQ (reference sequence). Between the trimmed V and J ends, which lost 5 bases and 1 base, there was a span of 8 bases. In DNA, the CDR3 is TGTGCCAGCAGCCGTGACTCGAACACTGAAGCTTTCTTT. It codes for CASSRDSNTEAFF.

V and J are TRBV29-1 and TRBJ2-7; 13 bases match TRBD2. V dropped 6 bases and J dropped 3; count of bases not matched to a gene: 14. Germline V gives CDR1 SQVTM, CDR2 ANQGSEA. CDR3 length equals 17 residues. CDR3 in DNA: TGCAGCGTCCGAACGGGACTAGCGGGAATTCCCCGCTACGAGCAGTACTTC. Protein sequence: CSVRTGLAGIPRYEQYF.

CDR3 sequence: CASSHQGVQETQYF. The CDR3 DNA reads TGCGCCAGCAGCCACCAAGGCGTCCAAGAGACCCAGTACTTC. The chain couples TRBV5-1 to TRBJ2-4, with unresolved D. Matching the DNA end better, TRBJ2-5 makes the J call doubtful. The germline V gene has CDR1 SGHRS and CDR2 YFSETQ. The CDR3 length is 14 residues.

V usage is TRBV5-4 and J usage is TRBJ2-7; TRBD2 matches at 7 bases. Trimming cost V 2 bases and J 3 bases; bases outside gene matches: 2. The CDR3 is 13 residues long. Germline V gives CDR1 SGHNT, CDR2 YYREEE (reference sequence). The CDR3 DNA is TGTGCCAGCAGCTTCGGGGGGTTCTACGAGCAGTACTTC. Translating gives CASSFGGFYEQYF.

This clonotype showed up just a few times. This chain links TRBV25-1 with TRBJ1-4; 8 positions agree with TRBD1. The J segment lost 7 bases and the V segment lost 2 bases, leaving 3 bases of the junction unmatched. The length of the CDR3 is 14 residues. CDR1 is MGHDK, CDR2 SYGVNS, per germline. In nucleotides, the CDR3 is TGTGCCAGCAGTGAACAGGGGGCTACTGAAAAACTGTTTTTT. Amino acid sequence: CASSEQGATEKLFF.

This clonotype has just a few counts. The chain is built from TRBV20-1 and TRBJ2-7, with a possible D match to TRBD1 (8 bases). CDR1 and CDR2 (germline): DFQATT, SNEGSKA (reference sequence). Trimming shortened V by 5 bases and J by 6 bases, and 14 bases separated the two germline ends. The CDR3 runs 12 residues. CDR3 bases: TGCAGTGCTGAACAGGGGGAGGGCGAGCAGTACTTC. Translated, it gives CSAEQGEGEQYF.

This clonotype has a handful of counts. The rearrangement links TRBV20-1 to TRBJ1-1; no clear D. Looked up from germline, CDR1 is DFQATT and CDR2 is SNEGSKA (reference sequence). CDR3 size: 14 residues. The V end was cut by 2 bases, the J end by 1 base, with 11 bases between. CDR3 nucleotides: TGCAGTGCTAGACCCAGATTTTCGAACACTGAAGCTTTCTTT. Residues: CSARPRFSNTEAFF.

This clonotype was detected only a few times. V gene TRBV6-2 or TRBV6-3 combines with J gene TRBJ1-2; possible D gene TRBD1, 6 bases. Germline V gives CDR1 MNHEY, CDR2 SVGEGT. V gave up 7 bases and J gave up 4 bases, with 13 bases separating them. The CDR3 consists of 13 residues. The chain's CDR3 is CASTQGMGYGYTF. The CDR3 DNA reads TGTGCCAGCACACAGGGTATGGGCTATGGCTACACCTTC.

This clonotype was found many times. The V call is TRBV20-1, the J call TRBJ1-2, with D uncertain. This CDR3 has 14 amino acids. CDR1 DFQATT and CDR2 SNEGSKA come from the germline V gene (reference sequence). Trimming shortened V by 0 bases and J by 2 bases, and 10 bases separated the two germline ends. CDR3 protein: CSARDPRMNYGYTF. CDR3 DNA sequence: TGCAGTGCTAGAGATCCCAGGATGAACTATGGCTACACCTTC.

This clonotype showed up many times. The chain has TRBV5-1 and TRBJ1-1, with 7 bases identical to TRBD1. The CDR3 loop spans 19 amino acids. Germline assignment: CDR1 SGHRS and CDR2 YFSETQ. V dropped 6 bases and J dropped 1; count of bases not matched to a gene: 21. The CDR3 here is CASTRDPTGSGVGNTEAFF. Written as DNA, the CDR3 is TGCGCCAGCACCAGGGACCCGACAGGGTCTGGGGTCGGGAACACTGAAGCTTTCTTT.

This clonotype was counted between two and nine times. The V and J genes are TRBV7-2 and TRBJ2-7, with 9 nucleotides matching TRBD1. The germline V gene encodes CDR1 SGHTA and CDR2 FQGNSA. With V trimmed by 4 bases and J by 3 bases, 10 bases remained unmatched. This CDR3 comprises 16 residues. CDR3 protein: CASSSFSGQGVYEQYF. The CDR3 coding sequence is TGTGCCAGCAGCTCATTTTCGGGACAGGGTGTCTACGAGCAGTACTTC.

This clonotype was observed many times. The chain is built from TRBV27 and TRBJ1-2; D is unclear. CDR3 length equals 13 residues. Trimming cost V 5 bases and J 4 bases, with 11 bases left between them. Per the germline V gene, CDR1 is MNHEY and CDR2 is SMNVEV (reference sequence). CDR3 bases: TGTGCCAGCAGTCCTTCAGGACCCTATGGCTACACCTTC. It is translated as CASSPSGPYGYTF.

This clonotype was seen many times. V and J are TRBV11-3 and TRBJ2-1; 9 bases match TRBD2. Germline trimming cut 2 bases from V and 8 bases from J; bases unmatched to any gene: 10. Looked up from germline, CDR1 is SGHNT and CDR2 is YENEEA. The CDR3 covers 16 residues. CDR3 residues: CASSLFVSGSADEQFF. In DNA form, the CDR3 reads TGTGCCAGCAGCTTATTTGTTAGCGGGAGTGCGGATGAGCAGTTCTTC.

Only a few counts were recorded for this clonotype. V and J are TRBV12-3 or TRBV12-4 and TRBJ1-3, with D possibly TRBD1 on 6 matching bases. The ends were cut back, 4 bases at V and 0 bases at J, with 10 bases in the middle. This CDR3 is built from 15 residues. The CDR3 sequence: CASSWGAISGNTIYF. Written as DNA, the CDR3 is TGTGCCAGCAGTTGGGGGGCTATCTCTGGAAACACCATATATTTT.